This T cell receptor beta chain derives from a study of CD8 T cells in Susac syndrome. RNA, at about 0.45 to 1 ug, was reverse transcribed with random hexamers. TCRdb reprocessed the immunoSEQ multiplex PCR reads via MiXCR and lists one record per CDR3 protein. Altogether hundreds of thousands of distinct CDR3 sequences are present, 90% to 95% being singletons, with the ten largest covering about 0.071%. Study-wide findings and caveats: Regarding the TCR sequencing and HLA analysis, the study admitted that a relatively small number of individuals were involved.

Included as multiple sclerosis controls were treatment-naive patients who had stable or active relapsing-remitting disease. Per the germline V gene, CDR1 is GTSNPN and CDR2 is SVGIG (reference sequence). The CDR3 contains 14 residues. V lost 0 bases, J lost 5 bases, and 13 bases lay in between. In regard to this clonotype: The antigen remains unidentified.

This TCR derives from a human donor with multiple sclerosis. Source material: CD4+ T cells from PBMCs. The chain has TRBV30 and TRBJ1-1; D gene ambiguous. CDR3 nucleotides: TGTGCCTGGAGTGTATCCCTCCGGGAGACTGAAGCTTTCTTT. It is translated as CAWSVSLRETEAFF.